These 24 T cell receptor beta chains were all obtained from the same sample, sequenced in a study of low-dose radiotherapy and immunotherapy resistance in tumors. As to time point: before trial treatment. TRAV- and TRBV-specific primers primed first-strand cDNA, covering alpha and beta chains. A constant-region primer paired with the V-primer adapter amplified TCRs over 20 PCR cycles. One entry per CDR3 protein, called by TCRdb with MiXCR from the reads. Of over 70,000 distinct CDR3 sequences in the sample, roughly 30% were seen once. Material: PBMCs, obtained before treatment. These receptors came from a female donor with ovarian cancer.

This clonotype was seen at least ten times. This rearrangement joins TRBV12-3 or TRBV12-4 to TRBJ1-2; D is unclear. The CDR3 contains 13 residues. V was shortened by 3 bases and J by 6 bases, with 11 bases between the two germline ends. CDR3 amino acids: CASSFLSIDGYTF. CDR3 DNA: TGTGCCAGCAGTTTTCTCTCGATTGATGGCTACACCTTC.

In this sample, this clonotype turned up many times. The V and J genes are TRBV29-1 and TRBJ1-1; TRBD1 aligns across 10 bases. CDR3 size: 15 residues. The trim removed 4 bases at V and 6 bases at J, leaving 11 bases unmatched. CDR1 SQVTM and CDR2 ANQGSEA come from the germline V gene. The CDR3 DNA is TGCAGCGTTGTGGGGGGGACAGGGGTCCGGCCTGAAGCTTTCTTT. This encodes CSVVGGTGVRPEAFF.

This clonotype is a singleton in its sample. One junction end does not reproduce the germline sequence, and a read error may be involved. The J gene is TRBJ2-5, the V gene TRBV5-5, with 8 bases aligning to TRBD2. Germline V gene lookup returns CDR1 SGHKS and CDR2 YYEKEE (reference sequence). The CDR3 is 16 amino acids. CDR3 in amino acids: CASRLEASGRRETQYF. The CDR3 region has the DNA TGTGCCAGCCGCTTGGAGGCTAGCGGGCGTCGAGAGACCCAGTACTTC. Full variable domain (rest looked up from reference TRBV5-5 and TRBJ2-5): DAGVTQSPTHLIKTRGQQVTLRCSPISGHKSVSWYQQVLGQGPQFIFQYYEKEERGRGNFPDRFSARQFPNYSSELNVNALLLGDSALYLCASRLEASGRRETQYFGPGTRLLVL.

The table lists this clonotype with many counts. The CDR3 loop reads CATSDLKTQYF. The CDR3 region has the DNA TGTGCCACCAGTGATTTAAAGACCCAGTACTTC. This chain joins TRBV24-1 and TRBJ2-5; no definite D call. The CDR3 contains 11 residues. V lost 1 base to trimming and J lost 6 bases, with 2 bases between them. Germline V lookup: CDR1 KGHDR, CDR2 SFDVKD.

This clonotype was detected ten times or more. This chain connects TRBV30 to TRBJ1-1, with D tentatively TRBD1 (6 bases). The V end lost 3 bases, the J end lost 4 bases, and 15 bases lay between the germline ends. Per germline, CDR1 GTSNPN and CDR2 SVGIG (reference sequence). The length of the CDR3 is 14 residues. This chain's CDR3 is CAWRRQLGGTEAFF. The CDR3 nucleotides read TGTGCCTGGAGGAGGCAATTAGGGGGCACTGAAGCTTTCTTT.

This clonotype was seen once. The V call is TRBV18, the J call TRBJ1-1; 11 bases line up with TRBD1. Germline CDR1 reads KGHSH; CDR2 reads LQKENI. The CDR3 is 15 amino acids. V dropped 4 bases and J dropped 1; count of bases not matched to a gene: 2. The CDR3 loop reads CASSQGTGGNTEAFF. CDR3 nucleotides: TGTGCCAGCTCACAAGGGACAGGGGGGAACACTGAAGCTTTCTTT.

This clonotype was seen ten or more times. This chain joins TRBV3-1 and TRBJ2-2, with 7 nucleotides matching TRBD1. This CDR3 comprises 16 residues. The V and J ends lost 0 bases and 5 bases, in that order; junction bases with no gene match: 6. CDR1 is LGHDT, CDR2 YNNKEL, per germline (reference sequence). The CDR3 nucleotides read TGTGCCAGCAGCCAAGAAGACAGGGTGAGAACCGGGGAGCTGTTTTTT. Encoded protein: CASSQEDRVRTGELFF.

This clonotype was found many times. The chain links TRBV12-3 or TRBV12-4 to TRBJ1-3, with D unclear. With 1 base removed from V and 6 bases from J, the gap between germline ends came to 4 bases. This CDR3 contains 12 residues. The CDR3 spells CASSLEENTIYF. The CDR3 coding sequence is TGTGCCAGCAGTTTAGAGGAAAACACCATATATTTT.

This sequence joins TRBV6-6 and TRBJ1-2; D remains ambiguous. This CDR3 is 12 amino acids long. Between the trimmed V and J ends, which lost 4 bases and 4 bases, there was a span of 7 bases. The V gene's germline CDR1 is MNHNY and CDR2 SVGAGI (reference sequence). The CDR3: CASSSQVYGYTF. In nucleotides, the CDR3 is TGTGCCAGCAGTTCCCAGGTCTATGGCTACACCTTC.

The genes are TRBV28 and TRBJ2-1; 9 nucleotides align to TRBD2. Per the germline V gene, CDR1 is MDHEN and CDR2 is SYDVKM. After removal of 3 bases from V and 5 bases from J, the junction contained 5 bases not matched to a gene. This CDR3 has 15 amino acids. CDR3 sequence reads: CASSLVTSGHNEQFF. The CDR3 nucleotides are TGTGCCAGCAGTTTGGTGACTAGCGGCCACAATGAGCAGTTCTTC.

This clonotype has ten or more counts. V is TRBV5-6 and J is TRBJ2-7; D is unclear. The germline V and J ends were trimmed by 3 bases and 4 bases, with 8 bases remaining between them. The germline V gene has CDR1 SGHDT and CDR2 YYEEEE. The CDR3 totals 12 residues. Written as DNA, the CDR3 is TGTGCCAGCAGCTACGGACCGTACGAGCAGTACTTC. It encodes CASSYGPYEQYF.

This clonotype was seen ten or more times. This chain connects TRBV19 to TRBJ2-5; 7 bases are a match to TRBD1. Per germline, CDR1 LNHDA and CDR2 SQIVND (reference sequence). The V gene end was trimmed by 4 bases and the J gene end by 3 bases; junction bases not matched to a gene: 5. The CDR3 covers 14 residues. The CDR3 here is CASSTGQKKETQYF. CDR3 DNA sequence: TGTGCCAGTAGTACGGGACAGAAAAAAGAGACCCAGTACTTC. Supplemented by reference TRBV19 and TRBJ2-5, the full variable domain reads DGGITQSPKYLFRKEGQNVTLSCEQNLNHDAMYWYRQDPGQGLRLIYYSQIVNDFQKGDIAEGYSVSREKKESFPLTVTSAQKNPTAFYLCASSTGQKKETQYFGPGTRLLVL.

This chain uses TRBV2 with TRBJ2-1, with 10 bases identical to TRBD2. This CDR3 comprises 14 residues. V trimming: 7 bases; J trimming: 3 bases; junction bases outside the gene matches: 3. CDR1 and CDR2 (germline): SNHLY, FYNNEI. The CDR3 here is CASTLAGNYNEQFF. The DNA for the CDR3 is TGTGCCAGCACACTAGCGGGGAACTACAATGAGCAGTTCTTC.

The rearrangement joins TRBV6-5 to TRBJ2-7; TRBD1 agrees at 9 bases. The CDR3 is made up of 15 amino acids. In germline, CDR1 is MNHEY, CDR2 SVGAGI. The junction had 4 bases not matched to a gene; V was cut back by 0 bases and J by 4 bases. This CDR3 reads CASSYSPGTGYEQYF. CDR3 nucleotides: TGTGCCAGCAGTTACTCCCCCGGGACAGGGTACGAGCAGTACTTC.

This clonotype was seen many times. The rearrangement joins TRBV7-8 to TRBJ2-3; no reliable D call. V lost 3 bases and J lost 5, with 3 bases in between. The CDR3 is 11 residues long. The germline CDR1 and CDR2 sequences are SGHVS and FQNEAQ. As DNA, the CDR3 is TGTGCCAGCAGCTTGTTAGATACGCAGTATTTT. It yields the protein CASSLLDTQYF.

V and J are TRBV18 and TRBJ2-5, with D perhaps TRBD2 (5 bases). Germline CDR1 KGHSH, CDR2 LQKENI. V was cut by 2 bases and J by 3 bases, with 19 bases left in between. This CDR3 is built from 17 residues. The CDR3 DNA is TGTGCCAGCTCACCAAGGACGGACTCCCAGTTCAAAGAGACCCAGTACTTC. It is translated as CASSPRTDSQFKETQYF.

The table lists this clonotype with a few counts. The chain has TRBV25-1 and TRBJ1-3; D unclear. Trimming took off 3 bases at V and 4 bases at J, with 13 bases between the two ends. The CDR3 sequence is 15 residues long. From germline, CDR1 is MGHDK and CDR2 SYGVNS. The CDR3 loop reads CASSDTAKTGNTIYF. For the CDR3, the DNA is TGTGCCAGCAGTGACACCGCTAAGACGGGAAACACCATATATTTT. The full variable domain, completed using reference TRBV25-1 and TRBJ1-3, is EADIYQTPRYLVIGTGKKITLECSQTMGHDKMYWYQQDPGMELHLIHYSYGVNSTEKGDLSSESTVSRIRTEHFPLTLESARPSHTSQYLCASSDTAKTGNTIYFGEGSWLTVV.

Comments on this clonotype: A far larger clone is only one base removed, so a read error is likely. The chain employs TRBV2 and TRBJ2-1; 7 bases line up with TRBD1. The V gene end was trimmed by 4 bases and the J gene end by 10 bases; junction bases not matched to a gene: 10. Germline V gives CDR1 SNHLY, CDR2 FYNNEI. This CDR3 is 14 amino acids long. DNA of the CDR3: TGTGCCAGCAGTGGGACAGGCAGCTCCTACGAGCAGTTCTTC. It specifies CASSGTGSSYEQFF.

Worth noting for this clonotype: This is likely an artifact of a read error, given a far larger clone one base away. The gene calls are TRBV2 and TRBJ1-5; TRBD1 is a possible D gene (6 bases). This CDR3 contains 14 residues. CDR1 and CDR2 (germline): SNHLY, FYNNEI. Trimming left V 6 bases short and J 6 bases short, with 15 bases between. The DNA for the CDR3 is TGTGCCAGCAGCTTAGACAGGTCGGGTCAGCCCCAGCATTTT. This gives the protein CASSLDRSGQPQHF.

V and J are TRBV5-1 and TRBJ2-5; tentative D call: TRBD2 (5 bases). Between the trimmed V and J ends, which lost 0 bases and 5 bases, there was a span of 11 bases. Germline assignment: CDR1 SGHRS and CDR2 YFSETQ. The CDR3 consists of 14 residues. CDR3 region: CASSLGGLGETQYF. In DNA, the CDR3 is TGCGCCAGCAGCTTGGGAGGGTTGGGGGAGACCCAGTACTTC.

This clonotype was counted at least ten times. V is TRBV3-1 and J is TRBJ1-6; no firm D call. The ends were cut back, 2 bases at V and 9 bases at J, with 8 bases in the middle. CDR1 is LGHDT and CDR2 is YNNKEL in the germline V gene (reference sequence). CDR3 length: 13 amino acids. The CDR3 bases are TGTGCCAGCAGCCAAAAGGAAGGTTCACCCCTCCACTTT. Its protein is CASSQKEGSPLHF.

This clonotype has at least ten counts. The V call is TRBV28, the J call TRBJ2-7; D tentatively fits TRBD1 or TRBD2 (8 bases each). The CDR3 is made up of 16 amino acids. V lost 4 bases and J lost 4, with 20 bases in between. CDR1 is MDHEN, CDR2 SYDVKM, per germline. CDR3 sequence reads: CASSSPLGRDRYEQYF. The CDR3 DNA reads TGTGCCAGCAGTTCCCCTCTCGGGAGGGACAGGTACGAGCAGTACTTC.

This rearrangement joins TRBV24-1 to TRBJ1-1; 7 positions match TRBD1. Germline loops: CDR1 KGHDR, CDR2 SFDVKD. Germline trimming cut 4 bases from V and 8 bases from J; bases unmatched to any gene: 6. The CDR3 extends over 13 amino acids. Written as DNA, the CDR3 is TGTGCCACCAGTGACCCAAACAGGGGCGAAGCTTTCTTT. It encodes CATSDPNRGEAFF.

This clonotype was counted only a few times. The chain carries TRBV9 and TRBJ2-1, with 11 nucleotides matching TRBD2. This CDR3 has 18 amino acids. Unmatched junction bases numbered 5, after V lost 0 bases and J lost 0 bases. Germline-derived CDR1 and CDR2 are SGDLS and YYNGEE. Here the CDR3 reads CASSVGLAGTSSYNEQFF. Here the CDR3 DNA reads TGTGCCAGCAGCGTAGGACTAGCGGGGACGTCCTCCTACAATGAGCAGTTCTTC.